The clone carrying this T cell receptor (beta chain) was seen only a few times. This entry belongs to a study of blood T cell repertoires in COVID-19. The wider study: The samples span acute and convalescent COVID-19 from the United States, Italy and Spain. The cDNA or gDNA used as material had been derived from T cells, B-cell-depleted T cells, or PBMCs.

As originally analysed: Scientists estimated how many nucleated cells there were by amplifying reference gene primers. Sequencing used immunoSEQ multiplex PCR; TCRdb keeps in-frame clones, though not all of them. Clonal size and the V and J genes are those of that table, whereas D and trimming came from the DNA. The table shows roughly 190,000 clones, with about 80% occurring only once. Looked up from germline, CDR1 is SGHDN and CDR2 is FVKESK. CDR3 length: 15 residues. V was shortened by 3 bases and J by 2 bases, with 8 bases between the two germline ends. This sequence joins TRBV14 and TRBJ2-6; tentatively, D is TRBD1 (5 bases). The sequence came from a woman between 45 and 60 years old with active or convalescent COVID-19. The sequenced sample was peripheral blood. DNA for the CDR3: TGTGCCAGCAGCCACGGCAGGGCTGGGGCCAACGTCCTGACTTTC. Translated, it gives CASSHGRAGANVLTF. Supplemented by reference TRBV14 and TRBJ2-6, the full variable domain reads EAGVTQFPSHSVIEKGQTVTLRCDPISGHDNLYWYRRVMGKEIKFLLHFVKESKQDESGMPNNRFLAERTGGTYSTLKVQPAELEDSGVYFCASSHGRAGANVLTFGAGSRLTVL.